A single sample gave rise to the 20 T cell receptor beta chains below, sequenced in a study of blood T cell repertoires in COVID-19. TCRdb's table, derived via immunoSEQ multiplex PCR, lists solely in-frame clones and lacks some. This sample has about 520,000 clones, with roughly 85% found just once. Sequencing used peripheral blood. All receptors derive from a human donor in a cohort sampled during active COVID-19.

The chain is built from TRBV7-8 and TRBJ2-7, with 8 positions matching TRBD2. CDR3 size: 15 residues. Looked up from germline, CDR1 is SGHVS and CDR2 is FQNEAQ. The trim removed 5 bases at V and 7 bases at J, leaving 13 bases unmatched. The CDR3 bases are TGTGCCAGCAGCGTACGAGCGGGAGTGACGGGGGAGCAGTACTTC. It specifies CASSVRAGVTGEQYF.

The sample holds one count of this clone. The chain joins TRBV7-2 to TRBJ2-1; TRBD2 matches 7 bases. Trimming took 5 bases from V and 1 from J; bases not matched to a gene: 8. This CDR3 is 16 amino acids long. CDR1 is SGHTA, CDR2 FQGNSA, per germline. The DNA for the CDR3 is TGTGCCAGCAGCACGGAAGCGGGACTGTCCTACAATGAGCAGTTCTTC. Its protein is CASSTEAGLSYNEQFF.

This clone appeared once. This chain uses TRBV5-1 with TRBJ1-5; TRBD1 might be the D (6 bases). CDR3 length equals 14 residues. V lost 0 bases and J 6 bases, leaving 10 bases between the germline ends. Per germline, CDR1 SGHRS and CDR2 YFSETQ. The CDR3 DNA sequence: TGCGCCAGCAGCTTGGCGGGGGGCGGTCAGCCCCAGCATTTT. Protein product: CASSLAGGGQPQHF.

The table lists this clone with a few counts. The rearrangement joins TRBV6-1 to TRBJ1-3; D is uncertain. The germline gives CDR1 MNHNS, CDR2 SASEGT. V shed 0 bases and J shed 0 bases, with 9 bases lying between them. This CDR3 has 16 amino acids. The CDR3 DNA sequence: TGTGCCAGCAGTGAAGCGACGGGGAGCTCTGGAAACACCATATATTTT. This sequence encodes CASSEATGSSGNTIYF.

This chain joins TRBV5-8 and TRBJ2-7, with 8 bases lining up with TRBD1. J lost 4 bases, V lost 3 bases, and 9 bases had no gene match. The germline V gene has CDR1 SGHTS and CDR2 YDEGEE. There are 15 residues in the CDR3. For the CDR3, the DNA is TGTGCCAGCAGCTACATGCCGGGACAGGTTTACGAGCAGTACTTC. Protein product: CASSYMPGQVYEQYF.

The CDR3 spells CASSLGTSGSNEQFF. The CDR3 nucleotides are TGTGCCAGCAGCTTGGGGACTAGCGGGAGCAATGAGCAGTTCTTC. V and J are TRBV7-9 and TRBJ2-1; 14 positions agree with TRBD2. The V gene's germline CDR1 is SEHNR and CDR2 FQNEAQ (reference sequence). The CDR3 is 15 residues long. Trimming at V came to 3 bases and at J to 6 bases, leaving 1 base not matched to a gene.

The chain couples TRBV9 to TRBJ1-6; the D gene is possibly TRBD1 (5 bases). This CDR3 has 17 amino acids. Trimming shortened V by 4 bases and J by 5 bases, and 19 bases separated the two germline ends. Germline lookup yields CDR1 SGDLS and CDR2 YYNGEE. The CDR3: CASSSQRGTGDNSPLHF. Here the CDR3 DNA reads TGTGCCAGCAGCTCCCAACGGGGGACGGGGGATAATTCACCCCTCCACTTT.

This chain joins TRBV6-2 or TRBV6-3 and TRBJ2-1; weak D call: TRBD1 (6 bases). CDR1 is MNHEY, CDR2 SVGEGT, per germline. Trimming pared 8 bases from V and 4 bases from J, leaving 15 bases between. This CDR3 has 14 residues. CDR3 nucleotides: TGTGCCAGCGGTTGGGGGCGGGTTTACAATGAGCAGTTCTTC. Its translation is CASGWGRVYNEQFF.

This clone was recorded once. The chain uses TRBV19 and TRBJ2-1, with 8 bases lining up with TRBD1. The V segment lost 4 bases and the J segment 10 bases; nucleotides outside the gene matches: 9. The germline gives CDR1 LNHDA, CDR2 SQIVND (reference sequence). The CDR3 is 14 amino acids. The CDR3 sequence: CASSRGQVSEEQFF. The CDR3 bases are TGTGCCAGTAGTAGGGGACAGGTTTCTGAGGAGCAGTTCTTC.

The chain carries TRBV25-1 and TRBJ1-4; D gene unclear. The CDR3 has 13 amino acids. V lost 1 base, J lost 7 bases, and 7 bases lay in between. CDR1 is MGHDK, CDR2 SYGVNS, per germline. The CDR3 region has the DNA TGTGCCAGCAGTGAATTCGGGATTGAAAAACTGTTTTTT. This translates into CASSEFGIEKLFF.

As DNA, the CDR3 is TGTGCCAGCAGCTTGACCGGGACAGTGACCAGCTCCTATAATTCACCCCTCCACTTT. Protein product: CASSLTGTVTSSYNSPLHF. The gene calls are TRBV7-2 and TRBJ1-6, with 7 bases that match TRBD1. Germline V gene data show CDR1 as SGHTA and CDR2 as FQGNSA. V dropped 3 bases and J dropped 0; count of bases not matched to a gene: 11. This CDR3 spans 19 amino acids.

The V call is TRBV6-5, the J call TRBJ1-5; possible D gene TRBD1, 5 bases. This CDR3 region has 15 residues. V was shortened by 0 bases and J by 5 bases, with 11 bases between the two germline ends. Germline V gene data show CDR1 as MNHEY and CDR2 as SVGAGI. CDR3: CASSYSRWGDQPQHF. CDR3 coding DNA: TGTGCCAGCAGTTACTCGAGATGGGGGGATCAGCCCCAGCATTTT.

The chain combines TRBV5-6 with TRBJ1-2; TRBD1 might be the D (5 bases). Germline CDR1 and CDR2: SGHDT and YYEEEE. The CDR3 sequence is 14 residues long. V lost 1 base and J lost 2, with 9 bases in between. DNA for the CDR3: TGTGCCAGCAGCTTGAGGGGAACCAACTATGGCTACACCTTC. It specifies CASSLRGTNYGYTF.

The V gene is TRBV5-1, the J gene TRBJ1-2; 7 nucleotides agree with TRBD1. This CDR3 spans 16 amino acids. Germline V gene lookup returns CDR1 SGHRS and CDR2 YFSETQ. The V gene end was trimmed by 3 bases and the J gene end by 7 bases; junction bases not matched to a gene: 15. The CDR3 nucleotides read TGCGCCAGCAGCTCCCAGCCCGACAGGGTACACTCTGGCTACACCTTC. It codes for CASSSQPDRVHSGYTF.

V usage is TRBV9 and J usage is TRBJ1-1; no definite D call. Germline assignment: CDR1 SGDLS and CDR2 YYNGEE. This CDR3 spans 13 amino acids. V lost 0 bases to trimming and J lost 4 bases, with 7 bases between them. CDR3 amino acids: CASSVGLVTEAFF. The DNA of the CDR3 is TGTGCCAGCAGCGTAGGATTAGTCACTGAAGCTTTCTTT.

This chain connects TRBV19 to TRBJ2-5; D ambiguous. The CDR3 contains 13 residues. The germline V gene has CDR1 LNHDA and CDR2 SQIVND (reference sequence). The germline V and J ends were trimmed by 3 bases and 5 bases, with 10 bases remaining between them. The CDR3 loop is CASSIVAAETQYF. The CDR3 DNA reads TGTGCCAGTAGTATTGTTGCAGCGGAGACCCAGTACTTC.

The gene calls are TRBV3-1 (or the pseudogene TRBV3-2) and TRBJ2-3; maybe TRBD1 (6 bases). The germline V gene encodes CDR1 LGHDT and CDR2 YNNKEL (reference sequence). Trimming pared 3 bases from V and 2 bases from J, leaving 15 bases between. CDR3 size: 16 residues. In nucleotides, the CDR3 is TGTGCCAGCAGCCAGGGCCCCGACAGGTACACAGATACGCAGTATTTT. Protein product: CASSQGPDRYTDTQYF.

This sequence joins TRBV19 and TRBJ2-1, with 9 positions matching TRBD2. The junction had 6 bases not matched to a gene; V was cut back by 9 bases and J by 12 bases. The length of the CDR3 is 11 residues. Germline V gene data show CDR1 as LNHDA and CDR2 as SQIVND (reference sequence). The CDR3 here is CASRAGGWQFF. In nucleotides, the CDR3 is TGTGCCAGCAGGGCGGGAGGGTGGCAGTTCTTC.

This chain connects TRBV7-9 to TRBJ2-3; 9 positions match TRBD2. Trimming cost V 1 base and J 10 bases; bases outside gene matches: 6. The CDR3 loop spans 14 amino acids. From germline, CDR1 is SEHNR and CDR2 FQNEAQ (reference sequence). DNA of the CDR3: TGTGCCAGCAGCTTAGGAGGACTAGCGTGGGCGCAGTATTTT. This gives the protein CASSLGGLAWAQYF.

The CDR3 DNA follows: TGTGCCAGCACCTCGCTCGGCGAGCAGTACTTC. Its translation: CASTSLGEQYF. V and J are TRBV7-8 and TRBJ2-7; D gene uncertain. Germline V lookup: CDR1 SGHVS, CDR2 FQNEAQ. The V end lost 7 bases, the J end lost 6 bases, and 10 bases lay between the germline ends. The CDR3 sequence is 11 residues long.